The source of this T cell receptor beta chain is a study of OX40 agonist ivuxolimab in advanced cancers. About the research overall: Dose-escalation cases comprised hepatocellular carcinoma, melanoma, renal cell or head and neck cancer. The group had a mean age of around 60 years, ranged from roughly 23 to 79, and was 75% to 85% male. It was permissible to have had prior anti-PD-1, anti-PD-L1 or anti-CTLA-4 therapy, and around 40% had some. Study observations and caveats: In a subset of nonresponders, normalized T-cell clonal expansion was also low.

In germline, CDR1 is LNHDA, CDR2 SQIVND (reference sequence). This CDR3 contains 13 residues. Trimming left V 3 bases short and J 4 bases short, with 9 bases between. Comment on this clone: Its cognate antigen is unknown.

Here immunoSEQ multiplex PCR was the method, and the copy in TCRdb shows in-frame clones only, minus some. The profile shows about 49,000 clones, about 88% of them singletons. The genes are TRBV19 and TRBJ1-2; D possibly corresponds to TRBD1 (5 bases). The clonotype comes from an adult with an advanced solid tumor such as melanoma, head and neck, liver or kidney cancer. Sequences were derived from CD4+ or CD8+ T cells sorted from blood, sampled in a trial of the OX40 agonist ivuxolimab. The CDR3 protein is CASSIGGGYGYTF. The DNA of the CDR3 is TGTGCCAGTAGTATTGGGGGGGGCTATGGCTACACCTTC.